The rows below give T cell receptor beta chains drawn from one sample of a study of CD4+ T cells in melanoma. Some clones are missing from TCRdb's copy, which holds only in-frame ones; the method was immunoSEQ multiplex PCR. In the table there are about 50,000 clones, approximately 92% of which are singletons. The sample consisted of peripheral blood. The receptors originated from a human donor with melanoma. CDR3s include the opening cysteine and the closing phenylalanine or tryptophan. The D gene is left open where the match is weak. For some rows the clone size is stated as once, few or many, or as a class when expanded; others skip it.

>once|TRBD1|TRBJ2-1|TRBV6-5
CASSSGTGVGNEQFF
TGTGCCAGCAGCTCCGGGACAGGGGTTGGCAATGAGCAGTTCTTC
>NA|NA|TRBJ2-3|TRBV18
CASSSTGSGGTDTQYF
TGTGCCAGCTCGTCGACAGGAAGCGGCGGCACAGATACGCAGTATTTT
>NA|TRBD1|TRBJ2-5|TRBV18
CASSITGGSETQYF
TGTGCCAGCTCGATAACAGGGGGTTCGGAGACCCAGTACTTC
>NA|NA|TRBJ2-7|TRBV2
CASSETLAYEQYF
TGTGCCAGCAGTGAAACCCTGGCTTACGAGCAGTACTTC
>NA|NA|TRBJ2-1|TRBV28
CASTPGGEDEQFF
TGTGCCAGCACCCCCGGCGGGGAAGATGAGCAGTTCTTC
>NA|NA|TRBJ1-2|TRBV6-1
CASSDDPRRGTF
TGTGCCAGCAGTGATGACCCCAGGCGCGGCACCTTC
>NA|TRBD1|TRBJ1-2|TRBV6-5
CASRYRQGKNTF
TGTGCCAGCAGATATAGACAGGGGAAGAACACCTTC
>few|NA|TRBJ2-5|TRBV19
CASSMTLQETQYF
TGTGCCAGTAGTATGACCCTCCAAGAGACCCAGTACTTC
>few|TRBD2|TRBJ2-7|TRBV5-1
CASSLAGGDGQYF
TGCGCCAGCAGCTTGGCCGGGGGGGACGGGCAGTACTTC
>once|NA|TRBJ1-3|TRBV14
CASSQGRVSGNTIYF
TGTGCCAGCAGCCAAGGCCGGGTCTCTGGAAACACCATATATTTT
>NA|TRBD1|TRBJ1-2|TRBV9
CASSASGGYGYTF
TGTGCCAGCAGCGCCTCAGGGGGGTATGGCTACACCTTC
>NA|TRBD2|TRBJ2-5|TRBV9
CASSVGNGGGQETQYF
TGTGCCAGCAGCGTAGGGAACGGGGGGGGCCAAGAGACCCAGTACTTC
>NA|TRBD2|TRBJ2-5|TRBV4-2
CASSQKAGGGETQYF
TGTGCCAGCAGCCAGAAAGCGGGGGGAGGAGAGACCCAGTACTTC
>NA|NA|TRBJ2-2|TRBV7-9
CASSLLQGGSPRTGELFF
TGTGCCAGCAGCTTATTACAGGGTGGGAGTCCGAGAACCGGGGAGCTGTTTTTT
>NA|NA|TRBJ1-1|TRBV11-1
CASSFSTAPNTEAFF
TGTGCCAGCAGCTTCTCTACAGCACCGAACACTGAAGCTTTCTTT
>NA|TRBD2|TRBJ2-1|TRBV15
CATSFPSSGGHNEQFF
TGTGCCACCAGCTTCCCATCTAGCGGGGGCCACAATGAGCAGTTCTTC
>NA|NA|TRBJ2-1|TRBV19
CASSIGFRPEQFF
TGTGCCAGTAGTATAGGGTTTCGGCCTGAGCAGTTCTTC
>NA|NA|TRBJ2-4|TRBV2
CASSDEGRGYF
TGTGCCAGCAGTGATGAGGGACGTGGGTACTTC
>NA|NA|TRBJ1-1|TRBV18
CASSPPGIRGPTEAFF
TGTGCCAGCTCACCACCGGGTATCAGGGGCCCCACTGAAGCTTTCTTT
>NA|NA|TRBJ2-7|TRBV28
CASSFLAASSYEQYF
TGTGCCAGCAGTTTTCTCGCGGCCAGTTCCTACGAGCAGTACTTC
>NA|NA|TRBJ1-3|TRBV29-1
CSVGGRGSGNTIYF
TGCAGCGTTGGCGGCAGGGGCTCTGGAAACACCATATATTTT
>NA|NA|TRBJ2-1|TRBV19
CASSILDRTYNEQFF
TGTGCCAGTAGTATCCTCGACAGGACCTACAATGAGCAGTTCTTC
>NA|NA|TRBJ1-2|TRBV6-1
CASSELGERGDYGYTF
TGTGCCAGCAGTGAATTAGGGGAGAGGGGTGACTATGGCTACACCTTC
>NA|NA|TRBJ2-1|TRBV6-6
CASRTGPSPTEQFF
TGTGCCAGCAGAACGGGACCATCCCCCACTGAGCAGTTCTTC
>NA|TRBD2|TRBJ2-1|TRBV7-2
CASSSREDNEQFF
TGTGCCAGCAGCTCCCGGGAGGACAATGAGCAGTTCTTC
>once|NA|TRBJ1-6|TRBV27
CASSPPTAFPNSPLHF
TGTGCCAGCAGTCCCCCGACCGCGTTCCCTAATTCACCCCTCCACTTT
>NA|NA|TRBJ2-1|TRBV30
CAWSARDSYNEQFF
TGTGCCTGGAGTGCCCGGGACTCCTACAATGAGCAGTTCTTC
>NA|NA|TRBJ2-4|TRBV5-6
CASSFETNKNIQYF
TGTGCCAGCAGCTTTGAGACAAACAAAAACATTCAGTACTTC
>NA|NA|TRBJ2-7|TRBV6-1
CASRNSGEQYF
TGTGCCAGCAGAAATAGCGGAGAGCAGTACTTC
>NA|NA|TRBJ2-7|TRBV7-9
CASSRTVYEQYF
TGTGCCAGCAGCCGGACGGTGTACGAGCAGTACTTC
>NA|NA|TRBJ2-1|TRBV27
CASSLAALPYNEQFF
TGTGCCAGCAGTTTAGCGGCCCTCCCCTACAATGAGCAGTTCTTC
>NA|NA|TRBJ1-1|TRBV7-8
CASSLRQDGDMNTEAFF
TGTGCCAGCAGCTTAAGACAGGACGGTGACATGAACACTGAAGCTTTCTTT
>NA|NA|TRBJ1-1|TRBV27
CATWRGGDTEAFF
TGTGCCACCTGGAGGGGAGGAGACACTGAAGCTTTCTTT
>NA|NA|TRBJ1-6|TRBV6-1
CASSESPGLYNSPLHF
TGTGCCAGCAGTGAATCACCAGGGCTCTATAATTCACCCCTCCACTTT
>once|NA|TRBJ2-1|TRBV7-2
CASSLVLDEQFF
TGTGCCAGCAGCTTAGTTCTGGATGAGCAGTTCTTC
>NA|TRBD1|TRBJ2-7|TRBV18
CASSPLRTGTEVGYEQYF
TGTGCCAGCTCACCATTACGGACAGGGACGGAGGTCGGCTACGAGCAGTACTTC
>NA|NA|TRBJ1-1|TRBV10-3
CAISEGGRTEAFF
TGTGCCATCAGTGAGGGAGGGAGGACTGAAGCTTTCTTT
>NA|NA|TRBJ1-1|TRBV6-6
CASSHTGLETYEAFF
TGTGCCAGCAGCCACACGGGTTTGGAGACATATGAAGCTTTCTTT
>NA|TRBD1|TRBJ2-7|TRBV28
CASSSPGQGYNEQYF
TGTGCCAGCAGTAGTCCGGGACAGGGGTACAACGAGCAGTACTTC
>NA|TRBD2|TRBJ2-1|TRBV9
CASSGSAGGENNEQFF
TGTGCCAGCAGCGGATCAGCGGGGGGCGAAAACAATGAGCAGTTCTTC
>NA|NA|TRBJ1-1|TRBV6-1
CASPAPGGNTEAFF
TGTGCCAGCCCCGCCCCCGGTGGGAACACTGAAGCTTTCTTT
>NA|TRBD2|TRBJ2-1|TRBV4-2
CASSHVASGNNEQFF
TGTGCCAGCAGCCATGTAGCTAGCGGAAACAATGAGCAGTTCTTC
>NA|NA|TRBJ1-5|TRBV7-8
CASSLGERYQPQHF
TGTGCCAGCAGCTTGGGTGAAAGATATCAGCCCCAGCATTTT
>NA|TRBD1|TRBJ1-4|TRBV5-4
CASSSGQGNEKLFF
TGTGCCAGCAGCTCGGGACAGGGGAATGAAAAACTGTTTTTT
>few|NA|TRBJ1-1|TRBV7-9
CAVGDGRTEAFF
TGTGCCGTCGGGGACGGCCGGACTGAAGCTTTCTTT
>once|TRBD1|TRBJ1-2|TRBV27
CASRATRDRARGYTF
TGTGCCAGCAGAGCGACCCGGGACAGGGCGCGAGGCTACACCTTC
>once|NA|TRBJ1-2|TRBV14
CASSLFAGYGYTF
TGTGCCAGCAGCCTCTTTGCGGGGTATGGCTACACCTTC
>NA|NA|TRBJ2-1|TRBV29-1
CSGGQPLQGEQFF
TGCAGTGGCGGACAGCCTCTTCAGGGGGAGCAGTTCTTC
>NA|NA|TRBJ1-3|TRBV7-2
CASSWPGENTIYF
TGTGCCAGCAGCTGGCCGGGAGAAAACACCATATATTTT
>NA|NA|TRBJ2-7|TRBV5-1
CASSPWDGVYEQYF
TGCGCCAGCAGCCCTTGGGACGGAGTCTACGAGCAGTACTTC
>NA|NA|TRBJ1-4|TRBV4-1
CASSQDPLKYGQTLEKLFF
TGCGCCAGCAGCCAAGATCCCCTGAAGTACGGACAAACTCTTGAAAAACTGTTTTTT
>few|NA|TRBJ1-5|TRBV10-2
CASSEYGGDQPQHF
TGCGCCAGCAGTGAGTATGGGGGGGATCAGCCCCAGCATTTT
>NA|NA|TRBJ2-1|TRBV2
CASSDEPEQFF
TGTGCCAGCAGTGATGAGCCTGAGCAGTTCTTC
>NA|TRBD1|TRBJ2-6|TRBV19
CASRGPGTGEAGANVLTF
TGTGCCAGTAGGGGGCCCGGGACAGGGGAAGCTGGGGCCAACGTCCTGACTTTC
>NA|TRBD1|TRBJ1-4|TRBV7-2
CASSLWTGDEKLFF
TGTGCCAGCAGCTTATGGACAGGGGATGAAAAACTGTTTTTT
>NA|NA|TRBJ2-7|TRBV9
CASSPRQGGEQYF
TGTGCCAGCAGCCCTCGCCAGGGGGGCGAGCAGTACTTC